The rows below give T cell receptor beta chains drawn from one sample of a study of shared clonotypes between healthy human individuals. TCRdb keeps only in-frame clones here, not all; method: immunoSEQ multiplex PCR. The sample lists more than 2 million clones; around 95% were seen once. The sample consisted of naive CD4+ T cells sorted from blood. The receptors derive from a man between 18 and 29 years old in good health. Each CDR3 is given with its conserved first and last residue. D genes are given only for firm matches. Clone size is stated in some rows and not others, as once, few, many or a class when expanded.

J,D,V,size,CDR3,DNA
TRBJ2-1,TRBD2,TRBV7-6,NA,CASSFSSGSYNEQFF,TGTGCCAGCAGCTTCTCGAGCGGGAGTTACAATGAGCAGTTCTTC
TRBJ2-5,NA,TRBV10-2,NA,CASGSIGEETQYF,TGCGCCAGCGGGAGTATAGGGGAAGAGACCCAGTACTTC
TRBJ1-5,TRBD1,TRBV2,NA,CASSRTGGNQPQHF,TGTGCCAGCAGTCGTACAGGGGGCAATCAGCCCCAGCATTTT
TRBJ2-5,NA,TRBV18,NA,CASSPRQKETQYF,TGTGCCAGCTCACCGCGTCAGAAGGAGACCCAGTACTTC
TRBJ2-3,NA,TRBV2,NA,CASRPSGLSTDTQYF,TGTGCCAGCAGGCCCTCGGGACTCAGCACAGATACGCAGTATTTT
TRBJ2-7,TRBD2,TRBV19,NA,CASSITGTSVAYEQYF,TGTGCCAGTAGTATAACCGGGACTAGCGTAGCCTACGAGCAGTACTTC
TRBJ2-7,TRBD1,TRBV27,NA,CASSLGQGPYEQYF,TGTGCCAGCAGTCTAGGACAGGGGCCCTACGAGCAGTACTTC
TRBJ2-5,NA,TRBV5-1,NA,CASSLKAGRVETQYF,TGCGCCAGCAGCTTGAAGGCAGGCAGGGTGGAGACCCAGTACTTC
TRBJ2-7,NA,TRBV7-2,NA,CASSRVRSGEYEQYF,TGTGCCAGCAGCCGGGTCAGGTCGGGGGAGTACGAGCAGTACTTC
TRBJ2-3,NA,TRBV4-3,NA,CASSPGQIITDTQYF,TGCGCCAGCAGCCCGGGACAAATTATCACAGATACGCAGTATTTT
TRBJ1-1,NA,TRBV19,NA,CATNTGHLNTEAFF,TGTGCCACCAACACGGGACACTTGAACACTGAAGCTTTCTTT
TRBJ2-1,TRBD2,TRBV7-2,NA,CASSVTSGSYNEQFF,TGTGCCAGCAGCGTTACTAGCGGCTCCTACAATGAGCAGTTCTTC
TRBJ2-7,TRBD2,TRBV18,NA,CASSPMPGTSGMYEQYF,TGTGCCAGCTCACCAATGCCCGGGACTAGCGGGATGTACGAGCAGTACTTC
TRBJ1-2,NA,TRBV6-5,NA,CASSYSWDYGYTF,TGTGCCAGCAGTTACTCCTGGGACTATGGCTACACCTTC
TRBJ2-1,NA,TRBV6-5,NA,CASSLEGGGYNEQFF,TGTGCCAGCAGCCTCGAAGGGGGGGGATACAATGAGCAGTTCTTC
TRBJ1-5,NA,TRBV30,NA,CAWSRGGRAVVQPQHF,TGTGCCTGGAGCCGAGGGGGAAGGGCAGTAGTTCAGCCCCAGCATTTT
TRBJ2-1,TRBD1,TRBV29-1,NA,CSAGTVGFLNEQFF,TGCAGCGCCGGGACAGTTGGATTCCTTAATGAGCAGTTCTTC
TRBJ2-5,TRBD2,TRBV4-1,once,CASSTRTSGGQETQYF,TGCGCCAGCAGCACTCGGACTAGCGGGGGACAAGAGACCCAGTACTTC
TRBJ1-2,NA,TRBV30,NA,CAWSLTDNYGYTF,TGTGCCTGGAGTTTGACGGACAACTATGGCTACACCTTC
TRBJ1-6,NA,TRBV7-9,NA,CASSLSGLANSPLHF,TGTGCCAGCAGCTTAAGCGGGTTGGCAAATTCACCCCTCCACTTT
TRBJ2-7,TRBD2,TRBV10-2,NA,CASSEGTSGRYEQYF,TGCGCCAGCAGTGAGGGGACTAGCGGCAGGTACGAGCAGTACTTC
TRBJ1-5,NA,TRBV28,NA,CASSFPTEGAWGNQPQHF,TGTGCCAGCAGTTTTCCTACCGAAGGGGCATGGGGCAATCAGCCCCAGCATTTT
TRBJ2-7,NA,TRBV11-2,few,CASSFQGYEQYF,TGTGCCAGCAGCTTCCAGGGCTACGAGCAGTACTTC
TRBJ2-7,TRBD1,TRBV6-5,NA,CASSYGGTGAQQYF,TGTGCCAGCAGTTACGGGGGCACAGGGGCACAGCAGTACTTC
TRBJ2-3,NA,TRBV5-1,NA,CASSVDISTDTQYF,TGCGCCAGCAGCGTGGACATCAGCACAGATACGCAGTATTTT
TRBJ1-2,NA,TRBV29-1,NA,CSVEGLNTF,TGCAGCGTTGAGGGACTCAACACCTTC
TRBJ1-5,NA,TRBV4-1,NA,CASSQEFPGGNQPQHF,TGCGCCAGCAGCCAAGAGTTCCCGGGGGGCAATCAGCCCCAGCATTTT
TRBJ2-5,NA,TRBV7-2,NA,CASSLIPGMGETQYF,TGTGCCAGCAGCTTAATTCCGGGGATGGGAGAGACCCAGTACTTC
TRBJ2-7,NA,TRBV6-1,NA,CASRTITGTYEQYF,TGTGCCAGCCGGACGATCACAGGGACCTACGAGCAGTACTTC
TRBJ1-6,TRBD1,TRBV6-1,NA,CASSLTGENSPLHF,TGTGCCAGCAGCTTGACAGGGGAGAATTCACCCCTCCACTTT
TRBJ2-5,TRBD2,TRBV2,NA,CASKGGSRVGETQYF,TGTGCCAGCAAAGGCGGGAGTCGTGTGGGTGAGACCCAGTACTTC
TRBJ2-7,NA,TRBV28,NA,CASSFMGGDFSYEQYF,TGTGCCAGCAGTTTTATGGGCGGGGACTTCTCCTACGAGCAGTACTTC
TRBJ1-4,NA,TRBV5-1,NA,CASSLRPATNEKLFF,TGCGCCAGCAGCCTGAGACCAGCAACTAATGAAAAACTGTTTTTT
TRBJ2-4,TRBD2,TRBV7-2,NA,CASSSGLAGAKNIQYF,TGTGCCAGCAGCTCGGGACTAGCGGGGGCCAAAAACATTCAGTACTTC
TRBJ2-5,NA,TRBV7-2,NA,CASSPAGGLQETQYF,TGTGCCAGCAGCCCCGCAGGGGGGCTTCAAGAGACCCAGTACTTC
TRBJ1-6,NA,TRBV19,NA,CASSPQGNSPLHF,TGTGCCAGTAGTCCCCAGGGGAATTCACCCCTCCACTTT
TRBJ2-7,TRBD2,TRBV5-1,NA,CASSLVALAGAYEQYF,TGCGCCAGCAGCTTGGTCGCCCTAGCGGGGGCCTACGAGCAGTACTTC
TRBJ1-5,NA,TRBV7-9,NA,CASSLGIANPNQPQHF,TGTGCCAGCAGCTTAGGTATCGCAAATCCCAATCAGCCCCAGCATTTT
TRBJ1-2,NA,TRBV19,NA,CASSPRGQGDYGYTF,TGTGCCAGTAGTCCCCGCGGGCAGGGTGACTATGGCTACACCTTC
TRBJ2-7,NA,TRBV5-1,NA,CASSLEGGTEQYF,TGCGCCAGCAGCTTGGAAGGGGGAACAGAGCAGTACTTC
TRBJ1-2,TRBD1,TRBV29-1,NA,CSFKGQGDSNYGYTF,TGCAGCTTTAAAGGACAGGGGGATAGTAACTATGGCTACACCTTC
TRBJ1-1,NA,TRBV5-1,NA,CASSSQGGEAFF,TGCGCCAGCAGCTCCCAGGGTGGAGAAGCTTTCTTT
TRBJ1-2,NA,TRBV5-1,NA,CASSLSRVRLNTRRGYGYTF,TGCGCCAGCAGCTTGTCCCGCGTCAGGCTGAACACACGACGTGGCTATGGCTACACCTTC
TRBJ2-1,NA,TRBV6-1,NA,CASSETRVAEQFF,TGTGCCAGCAGTGAAACACGGGTTGCTGAGCAGTTCTTC
TRBJ2-1,NA,TRBV18,NA,CASSPRDSVPVQFF,TGTGCCAGCTCACCCAGGGACTCCGTTCCCGTACAGTTCTTC
TRBJ2-7,NA,TRBV6-1,NA,CASGGTVGPYEQYF,TGTGCCAGCGGGGGGACAGTTGGACCCTACGAGCAGTACTTC
TRBJ2-3,NA,TRBV7-8,NA,CASSLGKGDTQYF,TGTGCCAGCAGCTTAGGAAAGGGTGACACGCAGTATTTT
TRBJ1-5,TRBD1,TRBV2,NA,CASSAPGTDQPQHF,TGTGCCAGCAGTGCTCCGGGGACAGATCAGCCCCAGCATTTT
TRBJ1-1,NA,TRBV30,NA,CAWRKGHLNTEAFF,TGTGCCTGGAGGAAGGGACATTTGAACACTGAAGCTTTCTTT
TRBJ1-2,NA,TRBV6-1,NA,CATTGQIDGYTF,TGTGCCACAACCGGACAGATCGATGGCTACACCTTC
TRBJ1-6,NA,TRBV7-9,NA,CASSLAGRAGSPLHF,TGTGCCAGCAGCTTAGCGGGGAGGGCGGGTTCACCCCTCCACTTT
TRBJ2-6,TRBD2,TRBV4-3,NA,CASSSLAGGPPGANVLTF,TGCGCCAGCAGCTCCCTAGCGGGGGGCCCCCCTGGGGCCAACGTCCTGACTTTC
TRBJ2-2,NA,TRBV13,NA,CASSLVFGGTGELFF,TGTGCCAGCAGCTTAGTATTTGGGGGCACCGGGGAGCTGTTTTTT
TRBJ1-1,TRBD1,TRBV7-2,once,CASSAGQGHTEAFF,TGTGCCAGCAGCGCGGGACAGGGTCACACTGAAGCTTTCTTT
TRBJ2-3,NA,TRBV5-1,NA,CASSRTSTDTQYF,TGCGCCAGCAGCCGTACAAGTACAGATACGCAGTATTTT